The clone carrying this T cell receptor beta chain was picked up a small number of times. Its cognate antigen is unknown. This sample is part of a study of post-analysis software for immune sequencing data. Study-level points and caveats: By F measure, samples from a shared preparation batch strongly co-clustered. Controls showed lower frequencies than patients for roughly five TRBV segments, and TRBV5-6, TRBV5-1 and TRBV20-1 were among these.

Libraries were made from TCR beta cDNA, and they carried unique molecular identifiers. TCRdb reprocessed the PCR reads with MiXCR, giving one entry per CDR3 protein. This table holds about 570,000 distinct CDR3 sequences, under 40% found once. V was trimmed by 2 bases and J by 4 bases, leaving 17 bases between them. Germline V lookup: CDR1 DFQATT, CDR2 SNEGSKA (reference sequence). The CDR3 length is 15 residues. The sample consisted of blood. The chain carries TRBV20-1 and TRBJ2-5, with D perhaps matching TRBD1 (6 bases). The source of this sequence is a girl aged 2-17 years with multiple sclerosis. CDR3 sequence (DNA): TGCAGTGCTAGATTGCCAGGGGATTACGTAGAGACCCAGTACTTC. It specifies CSARLPGDYVETQYF.